This TCR beta chain comes out of a study of blood T cell repertoires in COVID-19. The overall study: Italy, Spain and the United States were the sources of the convalescent and acute COVID-19 samples.

Sequenced by immunoSEQ multiplex PCR; TCRdb stores in-frame clones only, minus some. Altogether about 150,000 clones are present, about four fifths being singletons, with the ten largest covering 5.5% to 7.5%. The CDR3 has 18 amino acids. In germline, CDR1 is SEHNR, CDR2 FQNEAQ (reference sequence). Trimming removed 1 base from V and 6 bases from J; junction bases left unmatched: 12. Participants were placed into cohorts based on the clinical history they reported. This TCR derives from a woman aged 50 to 60 who had been exposed to COVID-19. The genes are TRBV7-9 and TRBJ2-1; 10 nucleotides align to TRBD2. The sequencing sample was made of PBMCs or T cells enriched from blood (not recorded which). Written as DNA, the CDR3 is TGTGCCAGCAGCTTAGGGGGAGAAGCTAGCGGGAGTCGCAATGAGCAGTTCTTC. Its protein is CASSLGGEASGSRNEQFF.